These 24 T cell receptor beta chains were sequenced from one sample in a study of shared clonotypes between healthy human individuals. Assay used: immunoSEQ multiplex PCR; TCRdb lists only in-frame clones, some missing. The sample shows hundreds of thousands of clones, about 76% of them seen only once. Material: PBMCs. Source of these receptors: a woman aged 40-49 years in good health. Some clones in this sample may be carry-over from other donors' samples.

The J gene is TRBJ2-3, the V gene TRBV4-3, with TRBD2 identical over 8 bases. Germline V CDR1 and CDR2: LGHNA, YSLEER. J gave up 2 bases and V 0 bases, and 10 bases lay outside the gene matches. The CDR3 consists of 18 residues. The CDR3: CASSQEGLSGSTTDTQYF. As DNA, the CDR3 is TGCGCCAGCAGCCAAGAAGGGTTGAGCGGGAGTACCACAGATACGCAGTATTTT.

The chain combines TRBV23-1 with TRBJ2-1; 8 positions agree with TRBD1. TRBV23-1 belongs to the ORF category, with a function that is uncertain. This CDR3 has 18 residues. V lost 3 bases to trimming and J lost 4 bases; unmatched junction nucleotides: 14. The CDR3 loop is CASSHLNSDRAPYNEQFF. In DNA, the CDR3 is TGCGCCAGCAGTCACTTAAACTCGGACAGGGCCCCGTACAATGAGCAGTTCTTC.

This clone has more than one count but fewer than ten. The V gene is TRBV19, the J gene TRBJ2-3; 9 nucleotides align to TRBD2. Germline V lookup: CDR1 LNHDA, CDR2 SQIVND (reference sequence). Trimming removed 5 bases from V and 0 bases from J; junction bases left unmatched: 3. This CDR3 has 15 amino acids. The CDR3 DNA sequence: TGTGCCAGTAGTGTTAGCGGGGGAAGCACAGATACGCAGTATTTT. The encoded protein is CASSVSGGSTDTQYF.

This clone was recorded at least ten times. The chain joins TRBV4-2 to TRBJ2-6, with a weak D call TRBD2 (5 bases). The CDR3 length is 16 residues. Deletions cut 2 bases from V and 0 bases from J, with 8 bases between. Germline V gives CDR1 LGHNA, CDR2 YNFKEQ. The CDR3 DNA follows: TGTGCCAGCAGCCAAAACAGCGGCTCTGGGGCCAACGTCCTGACTTTC. Residues: CASSQNSGSGANVLTF.

The V and J genes are TRBV28 and TRBJ2-2; 12 positions match TRBD2. This CDR3 comprises 15 residues. Unmatched junction bases numbered 5, after V lost 7 bases and J lost 5 bases. The germline V gene has CDR1 MDHEN and CDR2 SYDVKM. CDR3: CASTRLAGVTGELFF. CDR3 nucleotides: TGTGCCAGCACCCGACTAGCGGGAGTGACCGGGGAGCTGTTTTTT. The full variable domain, completed using reference TRBV28 and TRBJ2-2, is DVKVTQSSRYLVKRTGEKVFLECVQDMDHENMFWYRQDPGLGLRLIYFSYDVKMKEKGDIPEGYSVSREKKERFSLILESASTNQTSMYLCASTRLAGVTGELFFGEGSRLTVL.

The chain has TRBV19 and TRBJ1-5; D is unresolved. Germline lookup yields CDR1 LNHDA and CDR2 SQIVND (reference sequence). V was clipped by 2 bases and J by 11 bases, with 10 bases between them. The CDR3 covers 12 residues. CDR3 amino acids: CASSIPPAAQHF. The CDR3 DNA follows: TGTGCCAGTAGTATACCCCCCGCGGCCCAGCATTTT.

This clone was observed once. This sequence joins TRBV7-3 and TRBJ2-1; 8 bases are a match to TRBD2. The J segment lost 3 bases and the V segment lost 1 base, leaving 5 bases of the junction unmatched. In germline, CDR1 is SGHTA, CDR2 FQGTGA. There are 16 residues in the CDR3. CDR3: CASSLSATSVYNEQFF. The CDR3, as DNA: TGTGCCAGCAGCTTAAGCGCGACTAGCGTCTACAATGAGCAGTTCTTC. The variable domain in full, with the rest retrieved from reference TRBV7-3 and TRBJ2-1, is GAGVSQTPSNKVTEKGKYVELRCDPISGHTALYWYRQSLGQGPEFLIYFQGTGAADDSGLPNDRFFAVRPEGSVSTLKIQRTERGDSAVYLCASSLSATSVYNEQFFGPGTRLTVL.

V is TRBV28 and J is TRBJ2-7, with 7 bases lining up with TRBD1. J was trimmed by 4 bases and V by 4 bases; bases with no gene match: 10. Germline-derived CDR1 and CDR2 are MDHEN and SYDVKM. This CDR3 is built from 15 residues. The CDR3 region is CASSSNRGGRYEQYF. The CDR3 region has the DNA TGTGCCAGCAGTTCCAACAGGGGTGGAAGGTACGAGCAGTACTTC.

As regards this clone: The junction shows a germline mismatch at one end, possibly a read error. Other DNA sequences in this sample translate to the same CDR3. This rearrangement joins TRBV7-7 to TRBJ2-3; TRBD2 agrees at 11 bases. Germline-derived CDR1 and CDR2 are SSHAT and FNYEAQ (reference sequence). The CDR3 is 16 residues long. CDR3 bases: TGTGCTAGCAGCCCCGGACTAGCGGGTACCACAGATACGCAGTATTTT. It is translated as CASSPGLAGTTDTQYF.

The chain couples TRBV6-6 to TRBJ1-4; 8 nucleotides match TRBD1. The CDR3 loop spans 14 amino acids. V trimming: 2 bases; J trimming: 6 bases; junction bases outside the gene matches: 2. CDR1 MNHNY and CDR2 SVGAGI come from the germline V gene (reference sequence). The CDR3 reads CASSYQGAYEKLFF. In nucleotides, the CDR3 is TGTGCCAGCAGTTACCAGGGGGCCTATGAAAAACTGTTTTTT.

A remark on this clone: The same CDR3 arises from other DNA sequences in this sample as well. The rearrangement uses TRBV7-9 and TRBJ2-7, with unresolved D. The germline V and J ends were trimmed by 3 bases and 3 bases, with 6 bases remaining between them. Germline V CDR1 and CDR2: SEHNR, FQNEAQ (reference sequence). The CDR3 has 12 residues. This CDR3 reads CASSFSSYEQYF. In nucleotides, the CDR3 is TGTGCCAGCAGCTTTAGTAGCTACGAGCAGTACTTC.

The chain joins TRBV10-2 to TRBJ2-1; D perhaps matches TRBD2 (6 bases). The CDR3 is 15 amino acids. Looked up from germline, CDR1 is WSHSY and CDR2 is SAAADI. Trimming took 5 bases from V and 4 from J, leaving 15 bases between them. The CDR3 region has the DNA TGCGCCAGCAGTCGGGACTTAGATACTTACAATGAGCAGTTCTTC. Translating it yields CASSRDLDTYNEQFF.

CDR3: CASSRGRISYEQYF. For the CDR3, the DNA is TGTGCCAGCAGCCGTGGACGGATATCCTACGAGCAGTACTTC. This sequence joins TRBV11-2 and TRBJ2-7, with D uncertain. The ends were cut back, 5 bases at V and 1 base at J, with 12 bases in the middle. Germline V CDR1 and CDR2: SGHAT, FQNNGV. This CDR3 is built from 14 residues.

This chain uses TRBV11-2 with TRBJ2-7; TRBD1 might be the D (6 bases). In germline, CDR1 is SGHAT, CDR2 FQNNGV. This CDR3 contains 17 residues. With 5 bases removed from V and 0 bases from J, the gap between germline ends came to 20 bases. CDR3 residues: CASSLGAATRRSYEQYF. CDR3 nucleotides: TGTGCCAGCAGCCTGGGGGCTGCCACGAGACGCTCCTACGAGCAGTACTTC.

V usage is TRBV5-1 and J usage is TRBJ2-2; possible D gene TRBD2, 6 bases. The CDR3 loop spans 16 amino acids. From germline, CDR1 is SGHRS and CDR2 YFSETQ. The V gene lost 4 bases and the J gene lost 6 bases, with 19 bases spanning the gap. The CDR3 coding sequence is TGCGCCAGCAGCCCCCGGACTACCGAAGGATCCGGGGAGCTGTTTTTT. This codes for CASSPRTTEGSGELFF.

Many counts were recorded for this clone. This chain uses TRBV6-5 with TRBJ2-2, with TRBD2 matching over 7 bases. From germline, CDR1 is MNHEY and CDR2 SVGAGI. CDR3 length: 13 amino acids. J lost 6 bases, V lost 6 bases, and 4 bases had no gene match. The CDR3 is CASSPGLAGELFF. The CDR3 DNA follows: TGTGCCAGCAGCCCCGGACTAGCCGGGGAGCTGTTTTTT.

The chain recombines TRBV2 with TRBJ1-5; D uncertain. CDR1 is SNHLY and CDR2 is FYNNEI in the germline V gene. Trimming cost V 0 bases and J 3 bases, with 9 bases left between them. CDR3 length: 15 residues. CDR3 sequence (DNA): TGTGCCAGCAGTGAAGCGCGAACAAACAATCAGCCCCAGCATTTT. Its protein product is CASSEARTNNQPQHF.

This chain uses TRBV30 with TRBJ2-7, with D hard to call. The V end lost 3 bases, the J end lost 4 bases, and 7 bases lay between the germline ends. The germline V gene encodes CDR1 GTSNPN and CDR2 SVGIG (reference sequence). CDR3 length: 11 residues. This chain's CDR3 is CAWRRVYEQYF. Written as DNA, the CDR3 is TGTGCCTGGAGACGGGTTTACGAGCAGTACTTC.

CDR3 sequence reads: CASSPAYYNEQFF. In DNA, the CDR3 is TGTGCCAGTAGCCCAGCCTACTACAATGAGCAGTTCTTC. This chain uses TRBV19 with TRBJ2-1, with D hard to call. Germline V gene data show CDR1 as LNHDA and CDR2 as SQIVND (reference sequence). V was clipped by 6 bases and J by 3 bases, with 9 bases between them. The CDR3 sequence is 13 residues long.

J is TRBJ1-4 and V is TRBV25-1, with a weak D call TRBD1 (5 bases). CDR3 length: 15 amino acids. Germline-derived CDR1 and CDR2 are MGHDK and SYGVNS. With 2 bases removed from V and 7 bases from J, the gap between germline ends came to 14 bases. The CDR3 sequence is CASSETTGTGEKLFF. The CDR3 DNA is TGTGCCAGCAGTGAAACCACCGGGACGGGTGAAAAACTGTTTTTT.

The rearrangement uses TRBV29-1 and TRBJ2-6; D remains unclear. Trimming cost V 0 bases and J 0 bases, with 9 bases left between them. CDR3 length equals 16 residues. The germline CDR1 and CDR2 sequences are SQVTM and ANQGSEA. This CDR3 is CSVEDPLLSGANVLTF. The CDR3 region has the DNA TGCAGCGTTGAAGATCCTCTTCTCTCTGGGGCCAACGTCCTGACTTTC.

This rearrangement joins TRBV7-2 to TRBJ2-5; 13 bases are a match to TRBD2. Germline V lookup: CDR1 SGHTA, CDR2 FQGNSA. CDR3 length equals 16 residues. Losses at the gene ends were 5 bases for V and 5 bases for J; bases not matched to a gene: 8. CDR3 coding DNA: TGTGCCAGCAGCCCCGGGACTAGCGGGATAGGGGAGACCCAGTACTTC. Amino acid sequence: CASSPGTSGIGETQYF.

This clone has only one observation. The V and J genes are TRBV30 and TRBJ1-2; 8 nucleotides line up with TRBD1. The germline CDR1 and CDR2 sequences are GTSNPN and SVGIG (reference sequence). V was clipped by 0 bases and J by 4 bases; unmatched bases: 4. CDR3 length: 14 residues. CDR3 region: CAWSVDRGVYGYTF. CDR3 DNA sequence: TGTGCCTGGAGTGTAGACAGGGGCGTCTATGGCTACACCTTC.

This chain connects TRBV13 to TRBJ1-2, with TRBD1 as a possible D gene (5 bases). V lost 4 bases and J lost 4, with 16 bases in between. Germline V gene sequence: CDR1 PRHDT, CDR2 FYEKMQ (reference sequence). The CDR3 has 15 residues. The CDR3 DNA follows: TGTGCCAGCAGCTGGAAGGGACCTTTGGGCTATGGCTACACCTTC. Translating gives CASSWKGPLGYGYTF.